This TCR beta chain was identified in a study of blood T cell repertoires in COVID-19. Study-level background: From the United States, Italy and Spain came samples of acute and convalescent COVID-19.

Per the original methods: Estimation of nucleated cell counts relied on the amplification of reference gene primers. TCRdb keeps only in-frame clones here, not all; method: immunoSEQ multiplex PCR. V, J and clone size derive from that table, while D and trimming were established from the DNA sequence. The table has around 310,000 clones, just under 90% seen once; the top ten hold less than 9.5%. Sequencing was performed on PBMCs or T cells enriched from blood (not recorded which). This TCR was recovered from a woman in her 30s who had recovered from COVID-19.

The CDR3 region is CASSSRGGRDSYNEQFF. CDR3 bases: TGTGCCAGCAGCAGTCGGGGCGGGAGGGATTCCTACAATGAGCAGTTCTTC. The chain joins TRBV5-6 to TRBJ2-1; 9 positions match TRBD2. The CDR3 loop spans 17 amino acids. Germline assignment: CDR1 SGHDT and CDR2 YYEEEE. J gave up 1 base and V 4 bases, and 9 bases lay outside the gene matches.